This record covers a single T cell receptor (beta chain). This sample was taken from a study of shared clonotypes between healthy human individuals. Study-level information: Ranging from 18 to 49 in age, donors were a couple of women and a few men.

The CDR3 totals 14 residues. Germline CDR1 and CDR2: SGHRS and YFSETQ. The V gene lost 4 bases and the J gene lost 5 bases, with 14 bases spanning the gap. Produced via immunoSEQ multiplex PCR; TCRdb's table is partial and in-frame only. The sample consists of over a million clones, under 80% of them appearing once. The V call is TRBV5-1, the J call TRBJ2-3; D might be TRBD1 (6 bases). The sample comprised memory CD4+ T cells sorted from blood. The sample's subset: CD45RA-negative fraction. The clonotype was recovered from a man aged 18 to 35 in good health. CDR3 in DNA: TGCGCCAGCAGCAGAAGGACAGCAGGAGATACGCAGTATTTT. Protein: CASSRRTAGDTQYF.